This TCR beta chain was recovered during a study of shared clonotypes between healthy human individuals. Germline V lookup: CDR1 SGHRS, CDR2 YFSETQ. CDR3 size: 15 residues. Trimming cost V 0 bases and J 0 bases, with 9 bases left between them. Measured with immunoSEQ multiplex PCR; TCRdb has only the in-frame clones, and not every one. The profile shows around 2.5 million clones, 80% to 95% of them singletons. This receptor was obtained from a man younger than 35 in good health. Some clones in this sample may be carry-over from other donors' samples. The sequenced sample consisted of naive CD4+ T cells from PBMCs. The subset is: CD45RA+ positively selected. The gene calls are TRBV5-1 and TRBJ1-2; D ambiguous. CDR3 bases: TGCGCCAGCAGCTTGGGTTTCGGAGCTAACTATGGCTACACCTTC. It is translated as CASSLGFGANYGYTF.